This TCR beta chain was documented in a study of molecular identifiers for immune sequencing clone quantification. Study overall: Naive CD8 cell RNA, from roughly 18,000 or 92,000 cells, was split five ways in replicates, with four sequenced. Study-level results: The study found clones above 20 RNA copies held over 97% of effector molecules and under 1% in naive cells. Underestimated sizes of highly expanded clones could result from identical TCR molecules that share a barcode.

When naive CD8 T cells were sorted, they were gated as CD8+CD4-CCR7+CD45RA+. The CDR3 runs 14 residues. The J segment lost 3 bases and the V segment lost 7 bases, leaving 4 bases of the junction unmatched. From germline, CDR1 is MDHEN and CDR2 SYDVKM. This clonotype was counted ten times or more. Its antigen remains unidentified. TCRdb ran MiXCR on the PCR reads and lists one entry per CDR3 protein. The sample lists around 460,000 distinct CDR3 sequences, about 26% occurring once. This rearrangement joins TRBV28 to TRBJ2-4, with 9 bases fitting TRBD1. The specimen was naive CD8+ T cells from blood, with Jurkat cell RNA spiked in. The subset is: FACS-sorted CD8+CD4-CCR7+CD45RA+ naive T cells. The clonotype comes from a human donor in good health. Some libraries in this study had Jurkat cell RNA spiked in. The CDR3 loop is CASNRGQGKNIQYF. The DNA of the CDR3 is TGTGCCAGCAACAGGGGGCAAGGCAAAAACATTCAGTACTTC.